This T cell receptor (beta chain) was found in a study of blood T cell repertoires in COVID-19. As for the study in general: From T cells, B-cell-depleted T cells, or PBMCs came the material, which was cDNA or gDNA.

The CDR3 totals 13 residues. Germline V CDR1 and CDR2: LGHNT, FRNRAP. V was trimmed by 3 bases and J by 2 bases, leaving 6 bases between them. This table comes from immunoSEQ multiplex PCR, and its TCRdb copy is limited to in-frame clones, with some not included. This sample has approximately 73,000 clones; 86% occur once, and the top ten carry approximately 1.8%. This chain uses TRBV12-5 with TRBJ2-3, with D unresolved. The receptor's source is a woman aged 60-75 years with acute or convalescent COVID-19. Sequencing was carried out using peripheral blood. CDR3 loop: CASGFYITDTQYF. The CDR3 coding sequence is TGTGCTAGTGGTTTTTACATCACAGATACGCAGTATTTT.